One and the same sample provided the 27 T cell receptor beta chains below, sequenced in a study of beta chain features in type 1 diabetes. All of the isolated RNA was reverse transcribed, so expressed TCRB transcripts were sequenced. The assay was immunoSEQ multiplex PCR, and TCRdb's table has in-frame clones only and misses some. In the table there are 100,000 to 150,000 clones, around 8.8% of which are singletons. Study results and limitations: TCRB CDR3s from Type 1 diabetes patients were moderately but significantly shorter in all four CD4+ subsets.

Antigen specificity for these receptors is unknown. Sequenced material: central memory CD4+ T cells from blood. The receptor source for this set is a young man with type 1 diabetes.

This clone was counted only a few times. This sequence joins TRBV7-9 and TRBJ2-7; 10 bases line up with TRBD1. The trim removed 6 bases at V and 6 bases at J, leaving 8 bases unmatched. CDR3 length: 14 residues. The germline V gene has CDR1 SEHNR and CDR2 FQNEAQ (reference sequence). For the CDR3, the DNA is TGTGCCAGCAGTTACCGGGACAGGGGCATCGAGCAGTACTTC. Translation gives CASSYRDRGIEQYF.

The gene calls are TRBV11-2 and TRBJ2-7; 8 bases fit TRBD1. The J segment lost 2 bases and the V segment lost 7 bases, leaving 4 bases of the junction unmatched. The CDR3 spans 13 residues. Germline V CDR1 and CDR2: SGHAT, FQNNGV. CDR3 bases: TGTGCCAGCACCCCAGGGGGCCCCTACGAGCAGTACTTC. This sequence encodes CASTPGGPYEQYF. The entire variable domain, with the rest obtained from reference TRBV11-2 and TRBJ2-7, is as follows: EAGVAQSPRYKIIEKRQSVAFWCNPISGHATLYWYQQILGQGPKLLIQFQNNGVVDDSQLPKDRFSAERLKGVDSTLKIQPAKLEDSAVYLCASTPGGPYEQYFGPGTRLTVT.

Only a few counts were recorded for this clone. The genes are TRBV5-4 and TRBJ2-3; the D gene is possibly TRBD1 (6 bases). The germline V gene encodes CDR1 SGHNT and CDR2 YYREEE (reference sequence). The ends were cut back, 4 bases at V and 0 bases at J, with 15 bases in the middle. The CDR3 is 16 residues long. The CDR3 sequence: CASSEDSYPSTDTQYF. In DNA form, the CDR3 reads TGTGCCAGCAGCGAGGACAGCTACCCCAGCACAGATACGCAGTATTTT.

This clone was found a few times. The V call is TRBV5-4, the J call TRBJ2-3, with D possibly matching TRBD1 (5 bases). Germline V gene sequence: CDR1 SGHNT, CDR2 YYREEE (reference sequence). CDR3 length equals 17 residues. V lost 0 bases and J lost 0, with 14 bases in between. Here the CDR3 reads CASSLGAGHLSTDTQYF. The CDR3 bases are TGTGCCAGCAGCTTGGGGGCAGGACATCTTAGCACAGATACGCAGTATTTT.

This clone showed up just a few times. The chain carries TRBV28 and TRBJ1-1, with D unclear. The CDR3 totals 12 residues. V was clipped by 5 bases and J by 1 base, with 5 bases between them. Germline CDR1 is MDHEN and CDR2 is SYDVKM. For the CDR3, the DNA is TGTGCCAGCAGTCTTAAGAACACTGAAGCTTTCTTT. This gives the protein CASSLKNTEAFF. The full variable domain, in which reference TRBV28 and TRBJ1-1 provide the parts outside the CDR3, is DVKVTQSSRYLVKRTGEKVFLECVQDMDHENMFWYRQDPGLGLRLIYFSYDVKMKEKGDIPEGYSVSREKKERFSLILESASTNQTSMYLCASSLKNTEAFFGQGTRLTVV.

This clone appeared a few times. This chain uses TRBV4-3 with TRBJ2-3; D not certain. CDR3 size: 15 residues. CDR1 LGHNA and CDR2 YSLEER come from the germline V gene. Trimming removed 1 base at V and 3 bases at J, with 11 bases between. The CDR3 nucleotides read TGCGCCAGCAGCCAAGGTGGGCCCAGGACAGATACGCAGTATTTT. Its protein product is CASSQGGPRTDTQYF.

This chain connects TRBV11-3 to TRBJ1-6; 9 nucleotides match TRBD1. This CDR3 has 15 residues. In germline, CDR1 is SGHNT, CDR2 YENEEA. J lost 7 bases, V lost 6 bases, and 7 bases had no gene match. The CDR3 spells CASRTGTGRNSPLHF. CDR3 sequence (DNA): TGTGCCAGCAGAACCGGGACAGGGAGGAATTCACCCCTCCACTTT.

The chain has TRBV7-3 and TRBJ2-1; D unclear. Trimming stripped 2 bases from V and 8 bases from J, with 13 bases between. CDR1 and CDR2 (germline): SGHTA, FQGTGA. The CDR3 spans 14 residues. The CDR3 DNA reads as TGTGCCAGCAGCTTATATTCCCCGTCCGATGAGCAGTTCTTC. Protein: CASSLYSPSDEQFF.

The chain employs TRBV4-2 and TRBJ2-3, with TRBD2 identical over 10 bases. The CDR3 is made up of 19 amino acids. CDR1 and CDR2 from the germline V gene are LGHNA and YNFKEQ. Trimming removed 0 bases from V and 4 bases from J; junction bases left unmatched: 13. The CDR3 sequence is CASSQEGLAGASYSDTQYF. CDR3 nucleotides: TGTGCCAGCAGCCAAGAAGGGCTAGCGGGGGCCTCTTATTCAGATACGCAGTATTTT.

This clone was detected only a few times. The V call is TRBV2, the J call TRBJ1-2; a weak D match, TRBD1 (6 bases). This CDR3 comprises 15 residues. The ends were cut back, 4 bases at V and 4 bases at J, with 16 bases in the middle. The germline gives CDR1 SNHLY, CDR2 FYNNEI. CDR3 region: CASSVLRTAPYGYTF. CDR3 DNA sequence: TGTGCCAGCAGTGTACTTAGGACAGCCCCCTATGGCTACACCTTC.

This clone was counted a few times. The CDR3 reads CASSQDRSAGEQYF. The CDR3 DNA reads TGCGCCAGCAGCCAGGATCGGTCCGCGGGGGAGCAGTACTTC. The rearrangement joins TRBV4-3 to TRBJ2-7, with D maybe TRBD2 (6 bases). Germline V gene data show CDR1 as LGHNA and CDR2 as YSLEER. Trimming pared 3 bases from V and 7 bases from J, leaving 16 bases between. The CDR3 length is 14 residues.

The gene calls are TRBV6-1 and TRBJ2-3; 8 bases match TRBD1. This CDR3 has 15 residues. J gave up 2 bases and V 4 bases, and 5 bases lay outside the gene matches. Germline V lookup: CDR1 MNHNS, CDR2 SASEGT. CDR3 bases: TGTGCCAGCAGTGTCAGGACAGGGAACACAGATACGCAGTATTTT. Amino acid sequence: CASSVRTGNTDTQYF.

This sequence joins TRBV5-6 and TRBJ2-3; 7 bases line up with TRBD2. In germline, CDR1 is SGHDT, CDR2 YYEEEE. The CDR3 covers 15 residues. V was pared by 7 bases and J by 5 bases, with 13 bases of the junction left unmatched. Written as DNA, the CDR3 is TGTGCCAGCGGTAAAGGGCTAGCGGTAGTAGATACGCAGTATTTT. Translated, it gives CASGKGLAVVDTQYF.

This clone was seen at least ten times. The chain uses TRBV29-1 and TRBJ1-2; D gene ambiguous. The ends were cut back, 3 bases at V and 6 bases at J, with 8 bases in the middle. The CDR3 is made up of 11 amino acids. Germline CDR1 SQVTM, CDR2 ANQGSEA. CDR3 DNA sequence: TGCAGCGTTGAGGAGAGGGATGGCTACACCTTC. Translation: CSVEERDGYTF.

The rearrangement uses TRBV5-4 and TRBJ2-1; TRBD2 matches 14 bases. Germline CDR1 is SGHNT and CDR2 is YYREEE (reference sequence). The CDR3 is made up of 15 amino acids. Losses at the gene ends were 4 bases for V and 8 bases for J; bases not matched to a gene: 5. CDR3 nucleotide sequence: TGTGCCAGCAGCCTGACTAGCGGGGGGGACGATGAGCAGTTCTTC. Protein sequence: CASSLTSGGDDEQFF.

This chain joins TRBV5-6 and TRBJ2-1, with a tentative D call TRBD1 (5 bases). The CDR3 is 16 residues long. V gave up 4 bases and J gave up 4 bases, with 18 bases separating them. Per the germline V gene, CDR1 is SGHDT and CDR2 is YYEEEE. The CDR3 loop reads CASSTMGRVHYNEQFF. The CDR3 nucleotides are TGTGCCAGCAGCACTATGGGCAGGGTACATTACAATGAGCAGTTCTTC.

This clone was seen a few times. V usage is TRBV5-1 and J usage is TRBJ2-1; 8 positions agree with TRBD2. The germline V gene has CDR1 SGHRS and CDR2 YFSETQ. This CDR3 has 15 residues. The trim removed 0 bases at V and 9 bases at J, leaving 8 bases unmatched. CDR3 in amino acids: CASSLDGGEGGEQFF. The DNA for the CDR3 is TGCGCCAGCAGCTTGGACGGGGGGGAAGGAGGTGAGCAGTTCTTC.

The chain recombines TRBV5-1 with TRBJ2-3; weak D call: TRBD2 (5 bases). The germline gives CDR1 SGHRS, CDR2 YFSETQ. There are 14 residues in the CDR3. Trimming stripped 1 base from V and 5 bases from J, with 11 bases between. Written as DNA, the CDR3 is TGCGCCAGCAGCTTGCCGGGGTCTGGAGATACGCAGTATTTT. As protein: CASSLPGSGDTQYF. Looking up the rest from reference TRBV5-1 and TRBJ2-3 gives the full variable domain: KAGVTQTPRYLIKTRGQQVTLSCSPISGHRSVSWYQQTPGQGLQFLFEYFSETQRNKGNFPGRFSGRQFSNSRSEMNVSTLELGDSALYLCASSLPGSGDTQYFGPGTRLTVL.

Notes on this clone: It is unclear where the CDR3 begins or ends on the DNA, so no DNA is shown, and the CDR3 is as TCRdb lists it. The chain links TRBV21-1 to TRBJ2-6; the table's D call of TRBD2 was not tested on the DNA. TRBV21-1 is noted as a pseudogene. The CDR3 region is 16 residues in length, termini included. CDR3 sequence: CASSLDVGSGANVLTF.

This clone was recorded a few times. This rearrangement joins TRBV28 to TRBJ2-5; TRBD1 matches at 11 bases. Germline V gene sequence: CDR1 MDHEN, CDR2 SYDVKM. The ends lost 3 bases at V and 3 bases at J; junction bases unmatched: 6. This CDR3 has 16 amino acids. For the CDR3, the DNA is TGTGCCAGCAGTTTGGGACAGGGGGTTGTTAAAGAGACCCAGTACTTC. This translates into CASSLGQGVVKETQYF. Filled out from reference TRBV28 and TRBJ2-5, the complete variable domain reads DVKVTQSSRYLVKRTGEKVFLECVQDMDHENMFWYRQDPGLGLRLIYFSYDVKMKEKGDIPEGYSVSREKKERFSLILESASTNQTSMYLCASSLGQGVVKETQYFGPGTRLLVL.

The rearrangement links TRBV18 to TRBJ1-6; D might be TRBD1 (6 bases). There are 16 residues in the CDR3. Trimming pared 2 bases from V and 7 bases from J, leaving 15 bases between. Germline V gives CDR1 KGHSH, CDR2 LQKENI. The CDR3 protein is CASSPAGQLLNSPLHF. The CDR3 coding sequence is TGTGCCAGCTCACCAGCTGGACAGCTTCTCAATTCACCCCTCCACTTT.

Many counts were recorded for this clone. Different DNA sequences within this sample yield the same CDR3. J is TRBJ2-2 and V is TRBV7-9; 8 positions match TRBD1. V trimming: 4 bases; J trimming: 1 base; junction bases outside the gene matches: 2. CDR1 is SEHNR and CDR2 is FQNEAQ in the germline V gene (reference sequence). The length of the CDR3 is 15 residues. CDR3 residues: CASSSGQVNTGELFF. The CDR3 DNA is TGTGCCAGCAGCTCGGGACAGGTGAACACCGGGGAGCTGTTTTTT.

The chain has TRBV6-5 and TRBJ1-5, with TRBD1 identical over 7 bases. Per germline, CDR1 MNHEY and CDR2 SVGAGI. With 4 bases clipped from V and 6 bases from J, the junction kept 6 bases outside the gene matches. This CDR3 has 14 amino acids. The CDR3 here is CASSSTGAGQPQHF. The CDR3 nucleotides are TGTGCCAGCAGTTCTACAGGGGCAGGTCAGCCCCAGCATTTT.

J is TRBJ2-5 and V is TRBV5-1, with TRBD2 as a possible D gene (6 bases). Per the germline V gene, CDR1 is SGHRS and CDR2 is YFSETQ. Trimming took 4 bases from V and 5 from J, leaving 9 bases between them. The CDR3 consists of 12 residues. CDR3 in DNA: TGCGCCAGCAGCCGGAGGGACGAGACCCAGTACTTC. Its translation: CASSRRDETQYF.

This clone turned up a few times. A much larger clone sits a single nucleotide away, making a read error possible. V usage is TRBV7-9 and J usage is TRBJ1-5; possible D gene TRBD1, 6 bases. The germline V gene encodes CDR1 SEHNR and CDR2 FQNEAQ (reference sequence). The CDR3 consists of 13 residues. V dropped 3 bases and J dropped 7 bases, with 10 bases sitting between them. CDR3 residues: CASSFGDRQPQHF. The CDR3 nucleotides read TGTGCCAGCAGCTTCGGAGACAGGCAGCCCCAGCATTTT.

This clone was counted only a few times. The chain recombines TRBV2 with TRBJ1-2; tentatively, D is TRBD1 (5 bases). CDR1 and CDR2 (germline): SNHLY, FYNNEI. Trimming left V 6 bases short and J 8 bases short, with 22 bases between. CDR3 length: 15 amino acids. CDR3 coding DNA: TGTGCCAGCAGGTTAGAGGGGACTCCCACTGCCGGCTACACCTTC. This sequence encodes CASRLEGTPTAGYTF.

This clone was seen repeatedly, ten times or more. The CDR3 sequence: CASSPGTSGTGELFF. CDR3 DNA sequence: TGTGCCAGCAGCCCCGGGACTAGCGGGACCGGGGAGCTGTTTTTT. The rearrangement joins TRBV7-2 to TRBJ2-2; 12 nucleotides match TRBD2. V was pared by 5 bases and J by 5 bases, with 3 bases of the junction left unmatched. The CDR3 sequence is 15 residues long. Germline values: CDR1 SGHTA, CDR2 FQGNSA. The full variable domain, with the rest looked up from reference TRBV7-2 and TRBJ2-2, is GAGVSQSPSNKVTEKGKDVELRCDPISGHTALYWYRQSLGQGLEFLIYFQGNSAPDKSGLPSDRFSAERTGGSVSTLTIQRTQQEDSAVYLCASSPGTSGTGELFFGEGSRLTVL.